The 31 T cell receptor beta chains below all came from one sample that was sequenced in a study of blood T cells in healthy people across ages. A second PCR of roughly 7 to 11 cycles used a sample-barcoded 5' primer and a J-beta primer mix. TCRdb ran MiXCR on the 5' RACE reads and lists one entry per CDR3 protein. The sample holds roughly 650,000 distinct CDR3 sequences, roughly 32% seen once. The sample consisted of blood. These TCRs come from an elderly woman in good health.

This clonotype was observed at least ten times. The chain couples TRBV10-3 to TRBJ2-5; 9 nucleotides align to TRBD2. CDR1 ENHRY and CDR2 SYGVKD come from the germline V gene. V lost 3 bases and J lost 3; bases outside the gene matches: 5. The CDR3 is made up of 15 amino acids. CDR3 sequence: CAISDSGGFKETQYF. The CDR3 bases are TGTGCCATCAGTGATAGCGGGGGCTTCAAAGAGACCCAGTACTTC.

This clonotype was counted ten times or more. The CDR3 region is CSAPQGTYNSPLHF. CDR3 nucleotides: TGCAGTGCTCCCCAGGGCACCTATAATTCACCCCTCCACTTT. The genes are TRBV20-1 and TRBJ1-6; D is perhaps TRBD1 (5 bases). The germline V gene encodes CDR1 DFQATT and CDR2 SNEGSKA (reference sequence). This CDR3 contains 14 residues. Trimming took off 5 bases at V and 2 bases at J, with 10 bases between the two ends.

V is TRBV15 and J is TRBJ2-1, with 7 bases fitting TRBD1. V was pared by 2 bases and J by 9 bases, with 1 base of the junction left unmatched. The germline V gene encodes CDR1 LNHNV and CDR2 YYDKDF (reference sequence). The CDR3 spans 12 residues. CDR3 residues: CATSRSGGEQFF. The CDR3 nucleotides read TGTGCCACCAGCAGATCAGGGGGTGAGCAGTTCTTC.

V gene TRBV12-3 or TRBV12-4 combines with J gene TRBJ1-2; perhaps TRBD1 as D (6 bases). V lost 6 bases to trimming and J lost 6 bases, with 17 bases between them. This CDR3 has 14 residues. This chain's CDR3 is CASSLQGPRDGYTF. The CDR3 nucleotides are TGTGCCAGCAGCTTACAGGGCCCCAGGGATGGCTACACCTTC.

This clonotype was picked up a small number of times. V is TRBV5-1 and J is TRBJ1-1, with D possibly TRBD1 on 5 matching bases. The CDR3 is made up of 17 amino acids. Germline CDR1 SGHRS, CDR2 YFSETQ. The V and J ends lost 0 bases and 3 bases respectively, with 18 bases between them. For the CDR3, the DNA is TGCGCCAGCAGCTTGGCCGGAAGGGGCCTTGGGGACACTGAAGCTTTCTTT. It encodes CASSLAGRGLGDTEAFF.

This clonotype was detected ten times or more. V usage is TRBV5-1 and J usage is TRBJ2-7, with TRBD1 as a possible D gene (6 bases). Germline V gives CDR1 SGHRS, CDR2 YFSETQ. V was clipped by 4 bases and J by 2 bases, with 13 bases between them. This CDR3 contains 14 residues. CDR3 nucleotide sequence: TGCGCCAGCAGCCACGGACAGACCACCTACGAGCAGTACTTC. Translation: CASSHGQTTYEQYF.

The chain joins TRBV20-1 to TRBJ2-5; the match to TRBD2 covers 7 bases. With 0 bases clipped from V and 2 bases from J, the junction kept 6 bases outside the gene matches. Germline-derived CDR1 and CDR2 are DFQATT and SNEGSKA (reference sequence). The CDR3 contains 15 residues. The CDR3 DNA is TGCAGTGCTAGAGAGGGAGGGTCCGGGCAAGAGACCCAGTACTTC. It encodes CSAREGGSGQETQYF.

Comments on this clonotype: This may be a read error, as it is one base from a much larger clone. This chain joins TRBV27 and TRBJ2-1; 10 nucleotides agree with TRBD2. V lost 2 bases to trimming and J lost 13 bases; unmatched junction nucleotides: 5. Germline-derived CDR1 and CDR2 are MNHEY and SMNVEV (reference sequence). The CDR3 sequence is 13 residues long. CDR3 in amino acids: CASSLLAGETQFF. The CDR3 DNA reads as TGTGCCAGCAGTTTACTAGCGGGGGAGACCCAGTTCTTC.

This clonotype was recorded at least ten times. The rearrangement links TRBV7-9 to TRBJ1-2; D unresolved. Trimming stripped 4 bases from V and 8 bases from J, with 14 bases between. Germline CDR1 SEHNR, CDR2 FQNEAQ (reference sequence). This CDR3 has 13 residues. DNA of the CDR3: TGTGCCAGCAGCTCGACGAAATCTGCGGGCTACACCTTC. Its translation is CASSSTKSAGYTF.

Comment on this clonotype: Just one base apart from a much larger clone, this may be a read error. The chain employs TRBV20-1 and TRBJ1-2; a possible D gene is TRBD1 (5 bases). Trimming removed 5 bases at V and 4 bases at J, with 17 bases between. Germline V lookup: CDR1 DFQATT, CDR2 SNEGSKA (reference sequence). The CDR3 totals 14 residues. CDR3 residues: CSAGVLGRAYGYTF. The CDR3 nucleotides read TGCAGTGCTGGAGTCCTGGGCAGGGCCTATGGCTACACCTTC.

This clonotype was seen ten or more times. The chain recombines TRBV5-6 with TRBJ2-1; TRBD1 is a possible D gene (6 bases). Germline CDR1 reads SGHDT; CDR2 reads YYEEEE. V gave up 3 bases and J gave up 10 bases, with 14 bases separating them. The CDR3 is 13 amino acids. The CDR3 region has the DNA TGTGCCAGCAGCTCTACAGGGCCTCGGGAGCAGTTCTTC. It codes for CASSSTGPREQFF. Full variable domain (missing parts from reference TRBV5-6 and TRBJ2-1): DAGVTQSPTHLIKTRGQQVTLRCSPKSGHDTVSWYQQALGQGPQFIFQYYEEEERQRGNFPDRFSGHQFPNYSSELNVNALLLGDSALYLCASSSTGPREQFFGPGTRLTVL.

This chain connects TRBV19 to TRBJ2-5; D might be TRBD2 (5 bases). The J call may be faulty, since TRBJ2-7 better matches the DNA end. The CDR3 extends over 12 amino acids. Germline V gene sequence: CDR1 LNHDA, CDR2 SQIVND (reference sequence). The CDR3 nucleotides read TGTGCCAGTAGTATGTGGGGAGTCGAGCAGTACTTC. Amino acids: CASSMWGVEQYF.

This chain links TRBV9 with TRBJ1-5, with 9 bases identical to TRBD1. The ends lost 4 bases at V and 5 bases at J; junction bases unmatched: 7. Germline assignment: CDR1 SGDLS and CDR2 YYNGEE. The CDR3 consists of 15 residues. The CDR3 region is CASSLGQGFDQPQHF. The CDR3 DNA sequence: TGTGCCAGCAGCCTTGGACAGGGGTTCGATCAGCCCCAGCATTTT.

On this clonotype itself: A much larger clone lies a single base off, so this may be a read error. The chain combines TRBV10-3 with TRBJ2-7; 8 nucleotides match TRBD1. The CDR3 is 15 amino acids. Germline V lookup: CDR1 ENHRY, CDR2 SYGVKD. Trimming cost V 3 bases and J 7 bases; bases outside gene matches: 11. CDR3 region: CAISETGGFYNEQYF. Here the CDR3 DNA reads TGTGCCATCAGTGAAACAGGGGGTTTCTACAATGAGCAGTACTTC.

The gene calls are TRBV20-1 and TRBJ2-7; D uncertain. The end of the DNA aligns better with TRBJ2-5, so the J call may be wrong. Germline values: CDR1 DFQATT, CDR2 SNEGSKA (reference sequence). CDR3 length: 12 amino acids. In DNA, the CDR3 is TGCAGTGCTAGAGAGGGCTGGGAGACCCAGTACTTC. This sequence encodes CSAREGWETQYF.

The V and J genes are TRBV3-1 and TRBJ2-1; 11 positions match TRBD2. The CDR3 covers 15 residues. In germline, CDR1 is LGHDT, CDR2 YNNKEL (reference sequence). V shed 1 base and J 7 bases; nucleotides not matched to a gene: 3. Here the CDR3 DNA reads TGTGCCAGCAGCCAAGTCACTAGCGGGGGAAATGAGCAGTTCTTC. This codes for CASSQVTSGGNEQFF.

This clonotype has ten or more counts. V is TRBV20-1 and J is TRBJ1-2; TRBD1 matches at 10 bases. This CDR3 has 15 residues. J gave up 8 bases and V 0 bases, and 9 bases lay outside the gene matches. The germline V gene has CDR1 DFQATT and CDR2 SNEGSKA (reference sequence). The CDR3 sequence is CSARDREGTGEGYTF. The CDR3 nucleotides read TGCAGTGCTAGAGATCGAGAGGGGACAGGGGAGGGCTACACCTTC.

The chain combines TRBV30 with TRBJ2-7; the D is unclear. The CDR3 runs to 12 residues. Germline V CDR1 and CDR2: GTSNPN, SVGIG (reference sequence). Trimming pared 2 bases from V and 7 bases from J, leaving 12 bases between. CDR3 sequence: CAWSLQQNEQYF. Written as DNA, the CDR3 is TGTGCCTGGAGTTTACAGCAGAATGAGCAGTACTTC.

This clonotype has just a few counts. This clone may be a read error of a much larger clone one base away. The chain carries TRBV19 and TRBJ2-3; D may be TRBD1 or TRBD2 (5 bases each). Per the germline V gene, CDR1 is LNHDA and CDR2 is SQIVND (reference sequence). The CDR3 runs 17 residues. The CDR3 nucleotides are TGTGCCGGTAGTATTGGGACCGGGCCTTTTGGCACAGATACGCAGTATTTT. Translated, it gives CAGSIGTGPFGTDTQYF. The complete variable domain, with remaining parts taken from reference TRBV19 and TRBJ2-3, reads DGGITQSPKYLFRKEGQNVTLSCEQNLNHDAMYWYRQDPGQGLRLIYYSQIVNDFQKGDIAEGYSVSREKKESFPLTVTSAQKNPTAFYLCAGSIGTGPFGTDTQYFGPGTRLTVL.

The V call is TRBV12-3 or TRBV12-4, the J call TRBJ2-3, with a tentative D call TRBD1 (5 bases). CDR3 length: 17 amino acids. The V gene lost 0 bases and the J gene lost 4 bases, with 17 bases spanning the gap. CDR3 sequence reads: CASSLAITGKRADTQYF. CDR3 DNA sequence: TGTGCCAGCAGTTTAGCCATAACAGGAAAAAGAGCAGATACGCAGTATTTT.

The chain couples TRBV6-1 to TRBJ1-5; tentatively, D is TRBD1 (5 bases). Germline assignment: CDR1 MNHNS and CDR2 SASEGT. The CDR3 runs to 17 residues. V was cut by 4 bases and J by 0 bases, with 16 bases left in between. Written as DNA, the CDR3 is TGTGCCAGCAGTGCGCCAACAGGCCCTTATAGCAATCAGCCCCAGCATTTT. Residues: CASSAPTGPYSNQPQHF.

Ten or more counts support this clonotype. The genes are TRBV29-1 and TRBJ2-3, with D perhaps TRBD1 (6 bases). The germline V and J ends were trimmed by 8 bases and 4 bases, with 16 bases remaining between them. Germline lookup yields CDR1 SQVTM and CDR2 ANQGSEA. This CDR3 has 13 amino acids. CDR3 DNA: TGCAGCCTACAGGGCGTCCGCGCAGATACGCAGTATTTT. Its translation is CSLQGVRADTQYF.

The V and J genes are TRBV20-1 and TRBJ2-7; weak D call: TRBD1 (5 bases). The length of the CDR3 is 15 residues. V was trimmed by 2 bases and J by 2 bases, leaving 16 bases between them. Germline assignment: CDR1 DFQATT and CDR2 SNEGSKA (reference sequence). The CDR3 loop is CSARLTVRDPYEQYF. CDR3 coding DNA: TGCAGTGCTAGACTGACAGTGCGAGATCCCTACGAGCAGTACTTC.

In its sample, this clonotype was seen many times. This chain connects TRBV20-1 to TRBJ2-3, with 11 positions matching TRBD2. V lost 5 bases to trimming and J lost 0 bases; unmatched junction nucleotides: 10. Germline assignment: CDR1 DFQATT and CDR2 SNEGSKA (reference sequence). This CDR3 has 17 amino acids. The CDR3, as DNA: TGCAGTGCTCTAGAACTAGCGGGGGTCCCTAGCACAGATACGCAGTATTTT. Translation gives CSALELAGVPSTDTQYF.

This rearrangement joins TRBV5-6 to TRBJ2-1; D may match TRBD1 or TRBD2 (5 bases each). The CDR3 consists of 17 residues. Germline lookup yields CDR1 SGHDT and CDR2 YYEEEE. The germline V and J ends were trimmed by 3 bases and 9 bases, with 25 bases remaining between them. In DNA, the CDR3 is TGTGCCAGCAGCTCCTTCCCTCGGGAAGATGGGGCGAGTGAGCAGTTCTTC. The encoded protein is CASSSFPREDGASEQFF.

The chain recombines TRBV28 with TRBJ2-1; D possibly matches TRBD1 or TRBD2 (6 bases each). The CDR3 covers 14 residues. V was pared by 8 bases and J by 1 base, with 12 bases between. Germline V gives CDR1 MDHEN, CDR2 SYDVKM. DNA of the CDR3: TGTGCCAGCGTAGAAGGGGGGTCCTACAATGAGCAGTTCTTC. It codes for CASVEGGSYNEQFF.

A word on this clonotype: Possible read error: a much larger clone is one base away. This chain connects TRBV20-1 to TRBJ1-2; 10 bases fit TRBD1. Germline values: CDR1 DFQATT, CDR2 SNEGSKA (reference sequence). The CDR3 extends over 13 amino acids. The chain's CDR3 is CGVGTGVDYGYTF. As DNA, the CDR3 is TGCGGTGTGGGGACAGGGGTTGACTATGGCTACACCTTC.

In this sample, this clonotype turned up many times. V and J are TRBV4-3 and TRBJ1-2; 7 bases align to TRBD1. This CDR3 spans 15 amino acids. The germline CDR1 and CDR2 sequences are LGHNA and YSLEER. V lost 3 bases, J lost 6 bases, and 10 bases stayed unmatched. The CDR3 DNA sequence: TGCGCCAGCAGCCACGAAGATTATACAGGGGATGGCTACACCTTC. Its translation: CASSHEDYTGDGYTF.

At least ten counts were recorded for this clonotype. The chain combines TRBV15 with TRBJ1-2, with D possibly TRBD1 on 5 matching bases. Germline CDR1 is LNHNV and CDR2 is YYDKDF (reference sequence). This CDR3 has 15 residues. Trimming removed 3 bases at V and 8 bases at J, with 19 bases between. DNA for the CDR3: TGTGCCACCAGCAGCCCCGCCAGGGCGAAAAAAGGCTACACCTTC. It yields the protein CATSSPARAKKGYTF.

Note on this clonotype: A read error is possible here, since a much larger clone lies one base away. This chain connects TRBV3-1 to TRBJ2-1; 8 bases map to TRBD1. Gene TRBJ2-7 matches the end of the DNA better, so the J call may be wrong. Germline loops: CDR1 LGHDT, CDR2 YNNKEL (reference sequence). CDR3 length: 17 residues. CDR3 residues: CASSQEIGTGSYNEQYF. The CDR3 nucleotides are TGTGCCAGCAGCCAAGAAATAGGGACAGGCTCCTACAATGAGCAGTACTTC.

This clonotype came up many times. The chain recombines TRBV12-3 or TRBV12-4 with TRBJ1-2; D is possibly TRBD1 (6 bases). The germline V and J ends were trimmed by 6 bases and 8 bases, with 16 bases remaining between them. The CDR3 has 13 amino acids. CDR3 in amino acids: CASSLPGVFGYTF. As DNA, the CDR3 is TGTGCCAGCAGCTTACCAGGGGTCTTCGGCTACACCTTC.